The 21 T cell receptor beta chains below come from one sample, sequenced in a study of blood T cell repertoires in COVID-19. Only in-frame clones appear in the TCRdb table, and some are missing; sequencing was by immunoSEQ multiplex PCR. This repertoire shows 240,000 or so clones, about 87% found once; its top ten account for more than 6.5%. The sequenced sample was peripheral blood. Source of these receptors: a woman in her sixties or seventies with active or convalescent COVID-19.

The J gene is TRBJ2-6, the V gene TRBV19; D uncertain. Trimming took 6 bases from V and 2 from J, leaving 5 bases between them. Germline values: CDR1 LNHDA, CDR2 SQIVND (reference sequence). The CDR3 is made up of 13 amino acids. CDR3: CASSVTGANVLTF. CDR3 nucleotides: TGTGCCAGTAGCGTTACTGGGGCCAACGTCCTGACTTTC.

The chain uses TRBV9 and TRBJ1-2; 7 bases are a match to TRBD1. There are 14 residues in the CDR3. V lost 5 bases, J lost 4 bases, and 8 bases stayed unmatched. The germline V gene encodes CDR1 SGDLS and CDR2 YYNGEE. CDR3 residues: CASSRDRSSYGYTF. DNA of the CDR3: TGTGCCAGCAGTCGGGACAGATCATCCTATGGCTACACCTTC.

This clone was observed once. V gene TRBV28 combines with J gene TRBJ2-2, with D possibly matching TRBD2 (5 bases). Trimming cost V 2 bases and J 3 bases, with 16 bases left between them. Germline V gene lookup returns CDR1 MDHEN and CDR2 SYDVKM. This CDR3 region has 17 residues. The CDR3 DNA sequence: TGTGCCAGCAGTTTAACAGCCTGGGGAGAGCACACCGGGGAGCTGTTTTTT. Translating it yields CASSLTAWGEHTGELFF.

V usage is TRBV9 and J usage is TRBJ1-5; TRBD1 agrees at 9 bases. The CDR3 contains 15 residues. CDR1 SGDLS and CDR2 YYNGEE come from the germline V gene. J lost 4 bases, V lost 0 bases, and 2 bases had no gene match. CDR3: CASSVEQGANQPQHF. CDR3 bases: TGTGCCAGCAGCGTAGAACAGGGGGCAAATCAGCCCCAGCATTTT.

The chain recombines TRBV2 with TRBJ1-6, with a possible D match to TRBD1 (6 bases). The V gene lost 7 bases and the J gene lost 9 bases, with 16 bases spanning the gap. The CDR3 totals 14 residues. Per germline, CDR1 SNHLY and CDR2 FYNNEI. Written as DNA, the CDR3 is TGTGCCAGCACACAGGGCCTATCCCCTTCACCCCTCCACTTT. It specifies CASTQGLSPSPLHF.

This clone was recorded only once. CDR3 amino acids: CASSQGYPGTRGETQYF. The CDR3 nucleotides read TGCGCCAGCAGCCAAGGCTACCCCGGGACTAGGGGAGAGACCCAGTACTTC. The rearrangement uses TRBV4-3 and TRBJ2-5; 8 positions match TRBD2. V lost 1 base to trimming and J lost 4 bases; unmatched junction nucleotides: 11. The CDR3 spans 17 residues. The germline V gene encodes CDR1 LGHNA and CDR2 YSLEER.

For the CDR3, the DNA is TGTGCCAGCAGCGTAGTAGGACAGGGGAGCGGCTACACCTTC. It is translated as CASSVVGQGSGYTF. This rearrangement joins TRBV9 to TRBJ1-2; 9 bases line up with TRBD1. V shed 0 bases, J shed 8 bases, and the junction held 5 bases outside the gene matches. The CDR3 loop spans 14 amino acids. Germline CDR1 reads SGDLS; CDR2 reads YYNGEE.

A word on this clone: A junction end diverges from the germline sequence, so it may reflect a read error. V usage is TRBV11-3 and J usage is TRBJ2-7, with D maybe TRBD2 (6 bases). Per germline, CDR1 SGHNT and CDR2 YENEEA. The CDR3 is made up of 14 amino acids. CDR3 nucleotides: TGTGCCAGCAGCTTAGGACGGGGGTCCTCCGAGCAGTACTTC. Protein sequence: CASSLGRGSSEQYF.

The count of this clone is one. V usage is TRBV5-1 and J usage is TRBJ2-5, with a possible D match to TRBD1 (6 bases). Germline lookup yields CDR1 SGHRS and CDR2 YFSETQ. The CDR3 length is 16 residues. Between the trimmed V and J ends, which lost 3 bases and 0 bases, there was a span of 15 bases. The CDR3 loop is CASSSIAGVYQETQYF. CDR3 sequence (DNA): TGCGCCAGCAGCTCAATCGCAGGGGTCTACCAAGAGACCCAGTACTTC.

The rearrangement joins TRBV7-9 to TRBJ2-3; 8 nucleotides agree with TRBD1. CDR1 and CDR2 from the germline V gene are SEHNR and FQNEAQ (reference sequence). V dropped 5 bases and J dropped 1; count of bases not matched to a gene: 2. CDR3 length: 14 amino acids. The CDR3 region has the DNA TGTGCCAGCAGCATGACAGGGGGCACAGATACGCAGTATTTT. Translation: CASSMTGGTDTQYF. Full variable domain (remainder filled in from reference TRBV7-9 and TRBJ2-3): DTGVSQNPRHKITKRGQNVTFRCDPISEHNRLYWYRQTLGQGPEFLTYFQNEAQLEKSRLLSDRFSAERPKGSFSTLEIQRTEQGDSAMYLCASSMTGGTDTQYFGPGTRLTVL.

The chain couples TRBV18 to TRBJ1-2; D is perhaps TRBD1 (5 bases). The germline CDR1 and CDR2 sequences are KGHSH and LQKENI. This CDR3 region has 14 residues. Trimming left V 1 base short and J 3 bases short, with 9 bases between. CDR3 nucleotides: TGTGCCAGCTCACCACAGGGGATGGACTATGGCTACACCTTC. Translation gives CASSPQGMDYGYTF. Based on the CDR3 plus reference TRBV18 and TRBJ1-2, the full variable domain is NAGVMQNPRHLVRRRGQEARLRCSPMKGHSHVYWYRQLPEEGLKFMVYLQKENIIDESGMPKERFSAEFPKEGPSILRIQQVVRGDSAAYFCASSPQGMDYGYTFGSGTRLTVV.

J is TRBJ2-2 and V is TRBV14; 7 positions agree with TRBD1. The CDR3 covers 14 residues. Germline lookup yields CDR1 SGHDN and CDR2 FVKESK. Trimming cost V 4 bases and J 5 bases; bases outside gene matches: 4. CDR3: CASSRQGETGELFF. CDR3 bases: TGTGCCAGCAGCCGACAGGGCGAAACCGGGGAGCTGTTTTTT.

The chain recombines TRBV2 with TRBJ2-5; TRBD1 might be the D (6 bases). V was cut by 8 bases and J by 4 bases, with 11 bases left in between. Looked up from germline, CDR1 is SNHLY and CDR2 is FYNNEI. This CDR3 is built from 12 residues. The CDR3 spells CASGWGRETQYF. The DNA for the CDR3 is TGTGCCAGCGGGTGGGGGCGAGAGACCCAGTACTTC.

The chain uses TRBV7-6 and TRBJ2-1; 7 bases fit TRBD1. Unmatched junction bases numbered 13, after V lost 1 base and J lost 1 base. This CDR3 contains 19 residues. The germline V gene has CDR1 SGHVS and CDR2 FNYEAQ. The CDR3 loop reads CASSLDRGRPMVSYNEQFF. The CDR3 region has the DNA TGTGCCAGCAGCTTAGACAGGGGTCGCCCCATGGTGTCCTACAATGAGCAGTTCTTC.

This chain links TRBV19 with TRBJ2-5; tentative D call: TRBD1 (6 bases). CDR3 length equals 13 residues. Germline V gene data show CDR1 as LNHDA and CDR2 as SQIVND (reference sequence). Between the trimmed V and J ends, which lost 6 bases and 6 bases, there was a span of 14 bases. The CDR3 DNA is TGTGCCAGTAGAGGAGAGGGACAAAAGACCCAGTACTTC. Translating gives CASRGEGQKTQYF.

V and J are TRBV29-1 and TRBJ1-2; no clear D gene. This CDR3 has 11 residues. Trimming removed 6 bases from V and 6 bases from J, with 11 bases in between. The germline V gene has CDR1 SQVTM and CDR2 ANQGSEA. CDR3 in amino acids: CSVGVSDGYTF. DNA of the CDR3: TGCAGCGTGGGCGTCTCGGATGGCTACACCTTC.

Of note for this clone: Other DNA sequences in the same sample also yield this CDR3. The CDR3 bases are TGTGCCAGCACCCGAGGAGGAGGCCAGCCCCAGCATTTT. It translates to CASTRGGGQPQHF. The rearrangement joins TRBV6-5 to TRBJ1-5; no clear D gene. CDR1 MNHEY and CDR2 SVGAGI come from the germline V gene. This CDR3 is 13 amino acids long. Trimming stripped 7 bases from V and 7 bases from J, with 14 bases between.

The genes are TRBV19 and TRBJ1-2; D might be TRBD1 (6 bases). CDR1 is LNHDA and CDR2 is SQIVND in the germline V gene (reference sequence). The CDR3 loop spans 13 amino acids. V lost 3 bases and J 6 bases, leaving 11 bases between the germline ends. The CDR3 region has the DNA TGTGCCAGTAGTATCAGCAGGGGTAATGGCTACACCTTC. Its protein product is CASSISRGNGYTF.

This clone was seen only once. The CDR3 loop is CASSELGGGGFTDTQYF. The CDR3 DNA is TGTGCCAGCAGTGAATTGGGAGGGGGGGGTTTCACAGATACGCAGTATTTT. The chain is built from TRBV25-1 and TRBJ2-3; TRBD2 might be the D (7 bases). V gave up 1 base and J gave up 2 bases, with 16 bases separating them. The CDR3 runs to 17 residues. CDR1 is MGHDK and CDR2 is SYGVNS in the germline V gene.

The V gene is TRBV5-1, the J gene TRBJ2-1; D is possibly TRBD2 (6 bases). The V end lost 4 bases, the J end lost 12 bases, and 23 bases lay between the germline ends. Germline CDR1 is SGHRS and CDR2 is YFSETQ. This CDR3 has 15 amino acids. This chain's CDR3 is CASSPTRVGGAMQFF. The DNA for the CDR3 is TGCGCCAGCAGCCCCACCCGTGTCGGCGGGGCGATGCAGTTCTTC.

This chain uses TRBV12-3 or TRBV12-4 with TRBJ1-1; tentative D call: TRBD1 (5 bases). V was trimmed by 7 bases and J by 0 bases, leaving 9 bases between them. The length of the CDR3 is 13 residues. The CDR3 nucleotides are TGTGCCAGCAACCCGACAGTGAACACTGAAGCTTTCTTT. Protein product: CASNPTVNTEAFF.